The 18 T cell receptor beta chains below come from one sample, sequenced in a study of T cells in tumors after PD-1 blockade. The protocol was immunoSEQ multiplex PCR, while the TCRdb copy is restricted to in-frame clones and leaves out a portion. The data hold about 5,800 clones, with around 80% observed a single time. The starting material was PBMCs, obtained after anti-PD-1 therapy. The receptor source for this set is a human donor with advanced basal cell or squamous cell carcinoma (not recorded which).

The genes are TRBV12-3 or TRBV12-4 and TRBJ2-5, with 9 nucleotides matching TRBD2. V was pared by 5 bases and J by 5 bases, with 3 bases of the junction left unmatched. The CDR3 totals 13 residues. The CDR3 loop reads CASSVGLAETQYF. The CDR3 region has the DNA TGTGCCAGCAGTGTCGGACTAGCGGAGACCCAGTACTTC.

The genes are TRBV7-9 and TRBJ1-1, with 8 bases lining up with TRBD1. CDR1 is SEHNR, CDR2 FQNEAQ, per germline (reference sequence). The ends lost 1 base at V and 0 bases at J; junction bases unmatched: 1. This CDR3 is built from 15 residues. The CDR3 loop reads CASSLGTGMNTEAFF. The DNA of the CDR3 is TGTGCCAGCAGCTTAGGGACAGGGATGAACACTGAAGCTTTCTTT. Drawing the rest from reference TRBV7-9 and TRBJ1-1, the complete variable domain is DTGVSQNPRHKITKRGQNVTFRCDPISEHNRLYWYRQTLGQGPEFLTYFQNEAQLEKSRLLSDRFSAERPKGSFSTLEIQRTEQGDSAMYLCASSLGTGMNTEAFFGQGTRLTVV.

The chain combines TRBV15 with TRBJ2-5; weak D call: TRBD2 (5 bases). Germline V gives CDR1 LNHNV, CDR2 YYDKDF (reference sequence). This CDR3 comprises 16 residues. Trimming took 0 bases from V and 3 from J, leaving 14 bases between them. CDR3 loop: CATSRDRRQAEETQYF. The CDR3 nucleotides are TGTGCCACCAGCAGAGATCGAAGGCAAGCGGAAGAGACCCAGTACTTC. Drawing the rest from reference TRBV15 and TRBJ2-5, the complete variable domain is DAMVIQNPRYQVTQFGKPVTLSCSQTLNHNVMYWYQQKSSQAPKLLFHYYDKDFNNEADTPDNFQSRRPNTSFCFLDIRSPGLGDTAMYLCATSRDRRQAEETQYFGPGTRLLVL.

This rearrangement joins TRBV2 to TRBJ2-5; TRBD1 or TRBD2 may be the D gene (6 bases each). This CDR3 comprises 15 residues. Germline values: CDR1 SNHLY, CDR2 FYNNEI. V was pared by 6 bases and J by 0 bases, with 14 bases between. CDR3 amino acids: CASRGGAGYQETQYF. In nucleotides, the CDR3 is TGTGCCAGCAGGGGGGGCGCAGGCTACCAAGAGACCCAGTACTTC.

A single count supports this clone. The chain carries TRBV2 and TRBJ2-6; possible D gene TRBD2, 6 bases. CDR1 SNHLY and CDR2 FYNNEI come from the germline V gene. This CDR3 spans 16 amino acids. Trimming cost V 4 bases and J 1 base, with 11 bases left between them. The CDR3 DNA sequence: TGTGCCAGCAGTGGGCTGGGGGGATCTGGGGCCAACGTCCTGACTTTC. Translating gives CASSGLGGSGANVLTF.

V gene TRBV18 combines with J gene TRBJ1-2; the match to TRBD1 covers 8 bases. V shed 3 bases, J shed 9 bases, and the junction held 9 bases outside the gene matches. Germline values: CDR1 KGHSH, CDR2 LQKENI. CDR3 length: 14 residues. The CDR3 DNA reads TGTGCCAGCTCACCGCCCGGACAGGGAAGTAGCTACACCTTC. Protein product: CASSPPGQGSSYTF.

V usage is TRBV29-1 and J usage is TRBJ2-1; TRBD2 matches at 13 bases. V was clipped by 7 bases and J by 12 bases; unmatched bases: 12. The CDR3 is made up of 14 amino acids. Germline CDR1 is SQVTM and CDR2 is ANQGSEA. In DNA, the CDR3 is TGCAGCGCCCCGGGACTAGCGGGGAGACACATGCAGTTCTTC. As protein: CSAPGLAGRHMQFF.

The chain recombines TRBV12-5 with TRBJ2-3; TRBD1 matches at 10 bases. Germline assignment: CDR1 LGHNT and CDR2 FRNRAP. The length of the CDR3 is 15 residues. Trimming at V came to 5 bases and at J to 4 bases, leaving 6 bases not matched to a gene. CDR3 sequence reads: CASGPGQGVADTQYF. In nucleotides, the CDR3 is TGTGCTAGTGGTCCCGGACAGGGGGTCGCAGATACGCAGTATTTT.

The chain links TRBV12-3 or TRBV12-4 to TRBJ2-7, with 7 bases matching TRBD2. V dropped 8 bases and J dropped 6; count of bases not matched to a gene: 10. The CDR3 covers 13 residues. CDR3 amino acids: CASGPGLVSEQYF. Here the CDR3 DNA reads TGTGCCAGCGGACCTGGACTAGTTAGCGAGCAGTACTTC.

The chain is built from TRBV7-9 and TRBJ1-3; D perhaps matches TRBD1 (5 bases). From germline, CDR1 is SEHNR and CDR2 FQNEAQ (reference sequence). V was cut by 3 bases and J by 2 bases, with 8 bases left in between. This CDR3 comprises 14 residues. The CDR3 bases are TGTGCCAGCAGCTTGGAGGGGACTGGAAACACCATATATTTT. This translates into CASSLEGTGNTIYF.

V and J are TRBV3-1 (or the pseudogene TRBV3-2) and TRBJ2-5; the D gene is possibly TRBD2 (7 bases). With 0 bases removed from V and 2 bases from J, the gap between germline ends came to 10 bases. This CDR3 has 15 amino acids. Germline assignment: CDR1 LGHDT and CDR2 YNNKEL (reference sequence). This chain's CDR3 is CASSQEGGGQETQYF. The CDR3 DNA is TGTGCCAGCAGCCAAGAAGGGGGGGGACAAGAGACCCAGTACTTC.

The chain is built from TRBV5-5 and TRBJ2-3, with D possibly matching TRBD2 (6 bases). Germline V gene data show CDR1 as SGHKS and CDR2 as YYEKEE (reference sequence). V lost 3 bases and J lost 0, with 14 bases in between. The CDR3 sequence is 16 residues long. The CDR3 sequence: CASSSRFSGSTDTQYF. The CDR3 bases are TGTGCCAGCAGCTCCCGTTTTAGCGGAAGCACAGATACGCAGTATTTT. The whole variable domain, remainder taken from reference TRBV5-5 and TRBJ2-3, is DAGVTQSPTHLIKTRGQQVTLRCSPISGHKSVSWYQQVLGQGPQFIFQYYEKEERGRGNFPDRFSARQFPNYSSELNVNALLLGDSALYLCASSSRFSGSTDTQYFGPGTRLTVL.

The V gene is TRBV28, the J gene TRBJ2-5; 10 bases map to TRBD1. Germline trimming cut 6 bases from V and 3 bases from J; bases unmatched to any gene: 4. Germline V gene lookup returns CDR1 MDHEN and CDR2 SYDVKM. This CDR3 region has 14 residues. The CDR3: CASSLTGGKETQYF. DNA for the CDR3: TGTGCCAGCAGCTTGACAGGGGGCAAAGAGACCCAGTACTTC.

The rearrangement links TRBV29-1 to TRBJ1-4, with D possibly matching TRBD1 (6 bases). The germline gives CDR1 SQVTM, CDR2 ANQGSEA. V was trimmed by 7 bases and J by 4 bases, leaving 13 bases between them. The CDR3 covers 13 residues. The CDR3 sequence: CSARTAVNEKLFF. DNA for the CDR3: TGCAGCGCACGGACAGCGGTTAATGAAAAACTGTTTTTT.

J is TRBJ1-2 and V is TRBV7-2, with TRBD1 matching 8 bases. Germline V gene sequence: CDR1 SGHTA, CDR2 FQGNSA. V shed 2 bases, J shed 6 bases, and the junction held 11 bases outside the gene matches. The CDR3 is 16 amino acids. CDR3 amino acids: CASSLRFGQGADGYTF. The CDR3 DNA sequence: TGTGCCAGCAGCTTAAGGTTCGGGCAGGGGGCCGATGGCTACACCTTC.

The gene calls are TRBV18 and TRBJ2-2; D unclear. Trimming removed 5 bases at V and 6 bases at J, with 13 bases between. CDR1 KGHSH and CDR2 LQKENI come from the germline V gene. This CDR3 is built from 14 residues. CDR3 DNA: TGTGCCAGCTCAAACGGTCTAGATTCCGGGGAGCTGTTTTTT. Translated, it gives CASSNGLDSGELFF.

This sequence joins TRBV29-1 and TRBJ2-5; D remains ambiguous. V lost 0 bases, J lost 5 bases, and 16 bases lay in between. The CDR3 length is 15 residues. The V gene's germline CDR1 is SQVTM and CDR2 ANQGSEA. CDR3 region: CSVEEHQRVGETQYF. In DNA, the CDR3 is TGCAGCGTTGAAGAACATCAAAGGGTAGGGGAGACCCAGTACTTC.

The V call is TRBV25-1, the J call TRBJ2-7, with 12 positions matching TRBD1. J lost 5 bases, V lost 3 bases, and 5 bases had no gene match. Germline V gene lookup returns CDR1 MGHDK and CDR2 SYGVNS. The CDR3 spans 15 residues. CDR3 sequence: CASSDPGQGAHEQYF. CDR3 bases: TGTGCCAGCAGTGACCCGGGACAGGGGGCCCACGAGCAGTACTTC.